This TCR beta chain was sequenced during a study of patients and donors after allogeneic stem cell transplantation (dated by TCRdb to 2018 to 2020). As for this clonotype: What this receptor recognizes is not known. Base qualities are not provided; no much larger clone lies one nucleotide away.

Receptor amplification or capture employed RT-PCR. TCRdb lists the instrument as NextSeq 550. Starting from the raw public reads, TCRdb applied fastp trimming at Q25, assembled clones with MiXCR and retained in-frame beta chains. Identical CDR3 protein sequences are pooled into one entry, listed with their most common genes and DNA. Recorded for this sample are under 200,000 distinct CDR3 sequences; around 28% of them occurred a single time. Roughly 3% of the sample lies in the top ten. The clonotype comes from a human donor who was either an allogeneic HSCT recipient or a stem cell or donor lymphocyte infusion donor (not recorded which). It is not recorded whose cells these are; they may come from a transplant donor. The sequenced material came from blood, either unsorted or a sorted T cell fraction (not recorded which).

The DNA sequence is TGTGCCAGCAGTTTTGACAGCCAAGAGACCCAGTACTTC. Its amino acids are CASSFDSQETQYF. The chain was built from TRBV12-3 or TRBV12-4 and TRBJ2-5; the D segment could be TRBD1, given 5 matching bases. The junction shows trimming of 3 bases on V and 1 base on J, plus 6 bases between the germline ends. Including cysteine and phenylalanine, the CDR3 has 13 amino acids. Just the 39-base CDR3 DNA is kept, in frame starting at base 1.